This passage covers 7 T cell receptor beta chains from one sample sequenced in a study of blood T cells in healthy people across ages. Sample-barcoded 5' priming and a J-beta primer mix drove a second PCR of roughly 6 to 12 cycles. TCRdb called the 5' RACE reads again in MiXCR, with one record for every CDR3 protein. Altogether 1.8 million or so distinct CDR3 sequences are present, about two fifths being singletons, with the ten largest covering more than 20%. Sequences were obtained from blood. These TCRs come from a human donor in good health.

The chain couples TRBV14 to TRBJ2-5, with TRBD2 as a possible D gene (5 bases). V lost 7 bases to trimming and J lost 5 bases, with 20 bases between them. The CDR3 spans 15 residues. CDR1 SGHDN and CDR2 FVKESK come from the germline V gene. In DNA form, the CDR3 reads TGTGCCAGCAACCCAACACTAGGTCGATGGGAGACCCAGTACTTC. It is translated as CASNPTLGRWETQYF.

The V call is TRBV5-4, the J call TRBJ2-6; D gene unclear. V gave up 3 bases and J gave up 1 base, with 8 bases separating them. Germline V gene sequence: CDR1 SGHNT, CDR2 YYREEE (reference sequence). This CDR3 is 15 amino acids long. CDR3 amino acids: CASSWQSSGANVLTF. The CDR3 DNA reads TGTGCCAGCAGCTGGCAGTCGTCTGGGGCCAACGTCCTGACTTTC.

J is TRBJ2-2 and V is TRBV14; TRBD2 matches at 12 bases. The CDR3 totals 18 residues. Germline-derived CDR1 and CDR2 are SGHDN and FVKESK. V gave up 4 bases and J gave up 4 bases; unmatched junction bases: 10. For the CDR3, the DNA is TGTGCCAGCAGCCTTCCTCCCCCGGGACTAGCGGGCACCGGGGAGCTGTTTTTT. It codes for CASSLPPPGLAGTGELFF.

The genes are TRBV10-3 and TRBJ2-7, with 10 nucleotides matching TRBD2. This CDR3 has 13 amino acids. V lost 6 bases to trimming and J lost 3 bases; unmatched junction nucleotides: 2. CDR1 ENHRY and CDR2 SYGVKD come from the germline V gene. The CDR3 loop reads CAISSGGGYEQYF. The CDR3 bases are TGTGCCATCAGCAGCGGGGGGGGCTACGAGCAGTACTTC.

The gene calls are TRBV7-2 and TRBJ2-3; D gene ambiguous. The CDR3 is 15 residues long. CDR1 and CDR2 (germline): SGHTA, FQGNSA. The ends were cut back, 1 base at V and 1 base at J, with 9 bases in the middle. CDR3 amino acids: CASSLEGWGTDTQYF. The CDR3 coding sequence is TGTGCCAGCAGCTTAGAAGGGTGGGGCACAGATACGCAGTATTTT.

The chain employs TRBV4-2 and TRBJ1-5; D is possibly TRBD1 (5 bases). The CDR3 is 17 amino acids. CDR1 and CDR2 (germline): LGHNA, YNFKEQ. V dropped 0 bases and J dropped 2 bases, with 14 bases sitting between them. The CDR3 nucleotides are TGTGCCAGCAGCCAAGACGGAAGGGGAGAAGGCAATCAGCCCCAGCATTTT. It specifies CASSQDGRGEGNQPQHF.

V gene TRBV5-1 combines with J gene TRBJ2-4; TRBD2 is a possible D gene (5 bases). The end of the DNA aligns better with TRBJ2-7, so the J call may be wrong. From germline, CDR1 is SGHRS and CDR2 YFSETQ. The CDR3 totals 13 residues. The CDR3 loop reads CASSPGLGHEQYF. The CDR3 region has the DNA TGCGCCAGCAGCCCCGGACTTGGGCACGAGCAGTACTTC.